The T cell receptor beta chain described here comes from a study of T cells in Graves' hyperthyroidism and ophthalmopathy. Points from the study as a whole: The blood repertoire included most of the expanded thyroid clonotypes above 0.001.

The V segment lost 0 bases and the J segment 0 bases; nucleotides outside the gene matches: 6. The CDR3 is made up of 17 amino acids. Germline-derived CDR1 and CDR2 are SGHNT and YYREEE (reference sequence). The CDR3 regions of TCR beta were amplified from RNA transcripts. With the HTBI primer set, the TCR CDR3 went through a first round of RT-PCR. TCRdb reprocessed the multiplex PCR reads via MiXCR and lists one record per CDR3 protein. The table records 500,000 to 600,000 distinct CDR3 sequences, roughly 50% of them present only once. This clonotype came up once. No antigen is known for it. Every diagnosis used clinical symptoms, serum thyroxine and TRAb, thyroid ultrasound and orbital computed tomography.

What was sequenced was peripheral blood or thyroid tissue (not recorded which). The chain couples TRBV5-4 to TRBJ2-3; 8 bases match TRBD2. This TCR was recovered from a woman aged 18-29 years with Graves' hyperthyroidism. The CDR3 nucleotides read TGTGCCAGCAGCTTGGGGGTCAGCGGGAGCAGCACAGATACGCAGTATTTT. It specifies CASSLGVSGSSTDTQYF.